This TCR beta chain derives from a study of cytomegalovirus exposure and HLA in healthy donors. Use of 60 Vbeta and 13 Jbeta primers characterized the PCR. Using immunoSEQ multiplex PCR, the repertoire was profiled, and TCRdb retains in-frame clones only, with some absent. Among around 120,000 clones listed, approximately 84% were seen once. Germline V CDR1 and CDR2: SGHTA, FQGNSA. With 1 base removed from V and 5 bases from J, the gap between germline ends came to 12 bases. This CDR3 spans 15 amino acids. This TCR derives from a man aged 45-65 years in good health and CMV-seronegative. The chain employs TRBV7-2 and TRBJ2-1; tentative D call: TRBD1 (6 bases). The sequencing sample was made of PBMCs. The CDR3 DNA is TGTGCCAGCAGCTTAGATGGGGGCCGCCACAATGAGCAGTTCTTC. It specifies CASSLDGGRHNEQFF.